This TCR beta chain originates from a study of T-cell memory formation after mild COVID-19. The 5'RACE method, run with constant-segment primers, produced TCR alpha and TCR beta cDNA libraries (carrying sample barcodes and UMIs). TCRdb re-called the 5' RACE reads through MiXCR, storing one row per CDR3 protein. The sample has under 400,000 distinct CDR3 sequences, 25% to 30% seen once. Looked up from germline, CDR1 is SGHVS and CDR2 is FQNEAQ. This CDR3 contains 14 residues. V was shortened by 1 base and J by 14 bases, with 19 bases between the two germline ends. The chain carries TRBV7-8 and TRBJ2-3, with D unclear. The clonotype originates from an adult woman who had mild COVID-19 (a few samples of this study predate the infection). Cell type and time point are not known. Sequencing was performed on PBMCs or a T cell subset sorted from them (not recorded which). Written as DNA, the CDR3 is TGTGCCAGCAGCTTAGAACGCTCTAGAGCGTTCCGGTATTTT. This encodes CASSLERSRAFRYF. Using reference TRBV7-8 and TRBJ2-3 for the parts outside the CDR3, the full variable domain is GAGVSQSPRYKVAKRGQDVALRCDPISGHVSLFWYQQALGQGPEFLTYFQNEAQLDKSGLPSDRFFAERPEGSVSTLKIQRTQQEDSAVYLCASSLERSRAFRYFGPGTRLTVL.